This passage covers 25 T cell receptor beta chains from one sample sequenced in a study of T-cell reconstitution after alpha-beta-depleted transplantation in children. TCRbeta library preparation incorporated unique molecular identifiers. TCRdb itself ran the PCR reads through MiXCR, one entry per CDR3 protein. The data contain a few hundred thousand distinct CDR3 sequences, more than 20% of them singletons. The specimen was PBMCs, collected before TCRalphabeta/CD19-depleted stem cell transplant. The receptors were gathered from a boy in the first two years of life with Wiskott-Aldrich syndrome, due to receive a stem cell transplant.

V usage is TRBV28 and J usage is TRBJ1-4; 11 bases match TRBD1. CDR3 length: 15 residues. J lost 4 bases, V lost 3 bases, and 1 base had no gene match. The germline CDR1 and CDR2 sequences are MDHEN and SYDVKM. CDR3 in DNA: TGTGCCAGCAGTTTCGGGACAGGGGGTAATGAAAAACTGTTTTTT. This sequence encodes CASSFGTGGNEKLFF.

This clonotype showed up just a few times. This sequence joins TRBV7-2 and TRBJ2-6; 8 bases align to TRBD1. The CDR3 spans 17 residues. Germline lookup yields CDR1 SGHTA and CDR2 FQGNSA. The ends lost 4 bases at V and 0 bases at J; junction bases unmatched: 5. CDR3 in DNA: TGTGCCAGCAGCTCCGGGACAGGCCCCTCTGGGGCCAACGTCCTGACTTTC. Its translation: CASSSGTGPSGANVLTF.

The chain joins TRBV20-1 to TRBJ2-1, with 7 bases that match TRBD2. V gave up 0 bases and J gave up 7 bases; unmatched junction bases: 6. Per germline, CDR1 DFQATT and CDR2 SNEGSKA (reference sequence). The CDR3 runs 14 residues. The CDR3 protein is CSARDHSSGNEQFF. The CDR3 DNA reads as TGCAGTGCTAGAGATCATAGTAGCGGGAATGAGCAGTTCTTC.

This chain joins TRBV5-1 and TRBJ2-3; 10 bases align to TRBD2. The CDR3 consists of 16 residues. Germline V gene data show CDR1 as SGHRS and CDR2 as YFSETQ. J lost 2 bases, V lost 2 bases, and 5 bases had no gene match. DNA for the CDR3: TGCGCCAGCAGCTTTCCTAGCGGGAGTTACACAGATACGCAGTATTTT. Residues: CASSFPSGSYTDTQYF.

This clonotype showed up just a few times. This chain links TRBV4-1 with TRBJ1-1; 9 bases agree with TRBD1. The V and J ends lost 2 bases and 1 base, in that order; junction bases with no gene match: 8. The CDR3 covers 17 residues. From germline, CDR1 is MGHRA and CDR2 YSYEKL. CDR3 coding DNA: TGCGCCAGCAGCCAAAAAAGGGGACAGGGCCAGAACACTGAAGCTTTCTTT. It is translated as CASSQKRGQGQNTEAFF.

The rearrangement uses TRBV30 and TRBJ2-2; 13 bases map to TRBD2. CDR1 and CDR2 from the germline V gene are GTSNPN and SVGIG (reference sequence). The V segment lost 4 bases and the J segment 5 bases; nucleotides outside the gene matches: 4. The CDR3 has 15 residues. CDR3 DNA sequence: TGTGCCTGGAACGGACTAGCGGGAGAAACCGGGGAGCTGTTTTTT. This sequence encodes CAWNGLAGETGELFF.

This clonotype was seen more than once but under ten times. The chain employs TRBV10-3 and TRBJ1-3; no clear D gene. The length of the CDR3 is 15 residues. With 7 bases removed from V and 4 bases from J, the gap between germline ends came to 17 bases. The germline V gene encodes CDR1 ENHRY and CDR2 SYGVKD. The CDR3 is CAIKSDSAGGNTIYF. The CDR3, as DNA: TGTGCCATCAAAAGCGACTCTGCGGGGGGAAACACCATATATTTT.

This clonotype was detected a few times. V usage is TRBV5-1 and J usage is TRBJ2-1; 8 nucleotides align to TRBD2. Germline CDR1 SGHRS, CDR2 YFSETQ. Trimming removed 2 bases from V and 7 bases from J; junction bases left unmatched: 11. The CDR3 runs to 16 residues. The CDR3 sequence is CASSLFTGRVRNEQFF. The CDR3 DNA sequence: TGCGCCAGCAGCTTATTTACCGGGAGGGTTAGGAATGAGCAGTTCTTC.

V gene TRBV5-1 combines with J gene TRBJ1-1, with a weak D call TRBD1 (6 bases). V was cut by 5 bases and J by 3 bases, with 14 bases left in between. This CDR3 has 14 residues. The germline V gene has CDR1 SGHRS and CDR2 YFSETQ. CDR3 sequence reads: CASSSGAGDTEAFF. CDR3 nucleotides: TGCGCCAGCAGTTCAGGGGCAGGGGACACTGAAGCTTTCTTT.

This clonotype was seen a handful of times. J is TRBJ1-5 and V is TRBV27, with 7 bases identical to TRBD1. The CDR3 loop spans 15 amino acids. Germline V gives CDR1 MNHEY, CDR2 SMNVEV (reference sequence). Trimming cost V 7 bases and J 2 bases; bases outside gene matches: 8. The CDR3 DNA reads TGTGCCAGCACCTCGAGACAGGGTGGCAATCAGCCCCAGCATTTT. Its translation is CASTSRQGGNQPQHF.

Here the CDR3 DNA reads TGTGCCAGTACCGACAGTTCCCCCAATCAGCCCCAGCATTTT. This gives the protein CASTDSSPNQPQHF. The rearrangement uses TRBV19 and TRBJ1-5; D is possibly TRBD1 (5 bases). Germline V lookup: CDR1 LNHDA, CDR2 SQIVND (reference sequence). V was shortened by 7 bases and J by 3 bases, with 13 bases between the two germline ends. The CDR3 sequence is 14 residues long.

This clonotype turned up a few times. CDR3 protein: CSGRDRGYNEQFF. CDR3 in DNA: TGCAGCGGGCGGGACAGGGGCTACAATGAGCAGTTCTTC. The rearrangement links TRBV29-1 to TRBJ2-1; 10 bases match TRBD1. V was clipped by 7 bases and J by 3 bases; unmatched bases: 3. This CDR3 spans 13 amino acids. CDR1 is SQVTM and CDR2 is ANQGSEA in the germline V gene.

The CDR3 loop reads CASSFRDQMGYGYTF. The CDR3 DNA reads TGTGCCAGCAGCTTCCGGGACCAGATGGGGTATGGCTACACCTTC. This chain connects TRBV5-5 to TRBJ1-2, with TRBD1 as a possible D gene (5 bases). CDR1 and CDR2 (germline): SGHKS, YYEKEE (reference sequence). The CDR3 covers 15 residues. The V end was cut by 2 bases, the J end by 5 bases, with 16 bases between.

This clonotype was observed a handful of times. The rearrangement links TRBV27 to TRBJ2-1; possibly TRBD2 for D (6 bases). In germline, CDR1 is MNHEY, CDR2 SMNVEV (reference sequence). V lost 5 bases and J lost 6, with 14 bases in between. The CDR3 runs 14 residues. In DNA form, the CDR3 reads TGTGCCAGCAGTAGAAGCGGGTTTGGCAATGAGCAGTTCTTC. Amino acids: CASSRSGFGNEQFF.

This clonotype has a handful of counts. This chain uses TRBV5-1 with TRBJ2-1; 11 positions agree with TRBD2. The CDR3 sequence is 18 residues long. Unmatched junction bases numbered 8, after V lost 3 bases and J lost 0 bases. In germline, CDR1 is SGHRS, CDR2 YFSETQ. CDR3 bases: TGCGCCAGCAGCTCGGGACTAGCGGACTGGAGCTCCTACAATGAGCAGTTCTTC. This gives the protein CASSSGLADWSSYNEQFF.

This clonotype was observed a few times. The chain carries TRBV5-1 and TRBJ1-1; no clear D. Germline CDR1 SGHRS, CDR2 YFSETQ. V was pared by 6 bases and J by 1 base, with 10 bases between. The CDR3 extends over 13 amino acids. The CDR3 DNA reads as TGCGCCAGCACCCTCGTAGGGAACACTGAAGCTTTCTTT. Its translation is CASTLVGNTEAFF.

CDR3 nucleotide sequence: TGTGCCAGCAGTGCAGGAGGCAATGAGCAGTTCTTC. Translating it yields CASSAGGNEQFF. The chain carries TRBV2 and TRBJ2-1, with a possible D match to TRBD2 (5 bases). Trimming removed 4 bases from V and 6 bases from J, with 7 bases in between. Germline CDR1 SNHLY, CDR2 FYNNEI. CDR3 length equals 12 residues. The whole variable domain, filled in from reference TRBV2 and TRBJ2-1, reads EPEVTQTPSHQVTQMGQEVILRCVPISNHLYFYWYRQILGQKVEFLVSFYNNEISEKSEIFDDQFSVERPDGSNFTLKIRSTKLEDSAMYFCASSAGGNEQFFGPGTRLTVL.

This chain joins TRBV5-1 and TRBJ2-3; unclear D gene. The V gene lost 4 bases and the J gene lost 0 bases, with 6 bases spanning the gap. The CDR3 sequence is 13 residues long. Looked up from germline, CDR1 is SGHRS and CDR2 is YFSETQ. CDR3 bases: TGCGCCAGCAGCATAAAAAGCACAGATACGCAGTATTTT. As protein: CASSIKSTDTQYF.

There are a few counts of this clonotype. The rearrangement uses TRBV29-1 and TRBJ2-1; 9 bases line up with TRBD2. Germline CDR1 reads SQVTM; CDR2 reads ANQGSEA. The CDR3 is 15 amino acids. The V segment lost 4 bases and the J segment 0 bases; nucleotides outside the gene matches: 4. The CDR3 coding sequence is TGCAGCGTTGTAGCGGGAGTCTTCTCCTACAATGAGCAGTTCTTC. It yields the protein CSVVAGVFSYNEQFF.

The gene calls are TRBV12-3 or TRBV12-4 and TRBJ2-5; TRBD1 agrees at 12 bases. The CDR3 is 14 amino acids. The V segment lost 0 bases and the J segment 13 bases; nucleotides outside the gene matches: 6. The CDR3 DNA sequence: TGTGCCAGCAGTTTAGCGGGGGGACAGGGGGCTTCGTACTTC. Its protein product is CASSLAGGQGASYF.

The genes are TRBV5-4 and TRBJ2-7; 11 bases map to TRBD1. The CDR3 length is 15 residues. In germline, CDR1 is SGHNT, CDR2 YYREEE (reference sequence). The V segment lost 5 bases and the J segment 4 bases; nucleotides outside the gene matches: 8. In DNA, the CDR3 is TGTGCCAGCAGTTTTGGGACAGGGGGTTTATACGAGCAGTACTTC. Amino acid sequence: CASSFGTGGLYEQYF.

This chain links TRBV27 with TRBJ2-1; 7 nucleotides match TRBD1. J lost 5 bases, V lost 1 base, and 8 bases had no gene match. Per germline, CDR1 MNHEY and CDR2 SMNVEV (reference sequence). The CDR3 runs 16 residues. CDR3 region: CASSLLGGSRNNEQFF. The CDR3 DNA is TGTGCCAGCAGTTTATTAGGGGGCTCCCGGAACAATGAGCAGTTCTTC.

A few counts support this clonotype. This chain connects TRBV10-3 to TRBJ2-1; 8 bases match TRBD2. The germline CDR1 and CDR2 sequences are ENHRY and SYGVKD. The V segment lost 4 bases and the J segment 4 bases; nucleotides outside the gene matches: 3. The CDR3 has 14 amino acids. The CDR3 DNA reads as TGTGCCATCAGTGCTCGGGGGGGATACAATGAGCAGTTCTTC. Translation: CAISARGGYNEQFF.

The chain couples TRBV3-1 to TRBJ2-5; D unresolved. Trimming left V 4 bases short and J 4 bases short, with 13 bases between. The CDR3 spans 14 residues. CDR1 LGHDT and CDR2 YNNKEL come from the germline V gene (reference sequence). CDR3 sequence: CASSRGLGTETQYF. CDR3 nucleotides: TGTGCCAGCAGCCGGGGATTGGGAACAGAGACCCAGTACTTC.

This clonotype showed up just a few times. J is TRBJ2-1 and V is TRBV5-1; no reliable D call. Germline values: CDR1 SGHRS, CDR2 YFSETQ. CDR3 size: 13 residues. V shed 0 bases and J shed 5 bases, with 6 bases lying between them. The chain's CDR3 is CASSLAYDNEQFF. CDR3 bases: TGCGCCAGCAGCTTGGCCTATGACAATGAGCAGTTCTTC.